These 23 T cell receptor beta chains were all obtained from the same sample, sequenced in a study of chemoradiotherapy in HPV16-positive cancers. Data came from immunoSEQ multiplex PCR; TCRdb stores just in-frame clones and leaves some out. The profile shows over 4,500 clones, approximately 80% of them singletons. The sequencing used tumor tissue, collected from a patient who underwent chemoradiotherapy. The receptors shown here come from a human donor with HPV-associated anogenital cancer.

The J gene is TRBJ1-2, the V gene TRBV19; D not resolved. V shed 0 bases and J shed 7 bases, with 9 bases lying between them. Germline CDR1 LNHDA, CDR2 SQIVND (reference sequence). This CDR3 contains 13 residues. The CDR3 region is CASSIEPWSGYTF. The CDR3 DNA is TGTGCCAGTAGTATAGAGCCATGGAGTGGCTACACCTTC.

This clone was seen just once. The genes are TRBV21-1 and TRBJ2-1; the DNA was not used to check the table's D call, TRBD2. TRBV21-1 has pseudogene status. The CDR3 runs 13 residues. The CDR3 sequence is CASSSAFLNEQFF. The DNA for the CDR3 is TGTGCCAGCAGCAGTGCGTTTTTGAATGAGCAGTTCTTC.

The chain couples TRBV5-1 to TRBJ2-7, with D hard to call. The CDR3 is 15 amino acids. The germline V gene encodes CDR1 SGHRS and CDR2 YFSETQ. The V gene lost 1 base and the J gene lost 4 bases, with 15 bases spanning the gap. In nucleotides, the CDR3 is TGCGCCAGCAGCTTGAATAGGGCGGCCGGTTACGAGCAGTACTTC. It is translated as CASSLNRAAGYEQYF. The complete variable domain, with remaining parts taken from reference TRBV5-1 and TRBJ2-7, reads KAGVTQTPRYLIKTRGQQVTLSCSPISGHRSVSWYQQTPGQGLQFLFEYFSETQRNKGNFPGRFSGRQFSNSRSEMNVSTLELGDSALYLCASSLNRAAGYEQYFGPGTRLTVT.

This chain links TRBV5-5 with TRBJ2-3; D is uncertain. The V gene lost 0 bases and the J gene lost 4 bases, with 3 bases spanning the gap. Looked up from germline, CDR1 is SGHKS and CDR2 is YYEKEE (reference sequence). The length of the CDR3 is 12 residues. DNA of the CDR3: TGTGCCAGCAGCTTGGAAGCAGATACGCAGTATTTT. Translation: CASSLEADTQYF.

The chain employs TRBV5-1 and TRBJ2-1; D gene uncertain. The CDR3 has 14 residues. The V gene's germline CDR1 is SGHRS and CDR2 YFSETQ. The V end was cut by 0 bases, the J end by 5 bases, with 9 bases between. CDR3 DNA: TGCGCCAGCAGCTTGGCGCTAACAGACAATGAGCAGTTCTTC. Encoded protein: CASSLALTDNEQFF.

V and J are TRBV9 and TRBJ2-7; no definite D call. Germline CDR1 and CDR2: SGDLS and YYNGEE. Trimming shortened V by 4 bases and J by 3 bases, and 11 bases separated the two germline ends. CDR3 length: 13 amino acids. Here the CDR3 reads CASSSSTLYEQYF. The CDR3 region has the DNA TGTGCCAGCAGCTCTAGTACGCTCTACGAGCAGTACTTC.

The V gene is TRBV5-8, the J gene TRBJ1-2, with 8 bases identical to TRBD1. The ends lost 2 bases at V and 2 bases at J; junction bases unmatched: 11. Germline CDR1 is SGHTS and CDR2 is YDEGEE. The CDR3 length is 17 residues. Here the CDR3 DNA reads TGTGCCAGCAGCTTCTCTTTGGGGACAGGAACGAACTATGGCTACACCTTC. It translates to CASSFSLGTGTNYGYTF.

With respect to this clone: Other DNA sequences in this specimen translate into the identical CDR3. The chain combines TRBV6-6 with TRBJ1-3; TRBD1 is a possible D gene (5 bases). Trimming removed 6 bases from V and 0 bases from J, with 9 bases in between. The germline gives CDR1 MNHNY, CDR2 SVGAGI (reference sequence). The CDR3 totals 14 residues. This CDR3 is CASSQTDSGNTIYF. CDR3 coding DNA: TGTGCCAGCAGCCAGACAGACTCTGGAAACACCATATATTTT.

The chain links TRBV20-1 to TRBJ2-1; D gene unclear. CDR1 is DFQATT and CDR2 is SNEGSKA in the germline V gene (reference sequence). The CDR3 is 11 residues long. V dropped 2 bases and J dropped 5 bases, with 4 bases sitting between them. CDR3 in DNA: TGCAGTGCTAGACTGGACAATGAGCAGTTCTTC. Translation gives CSARLDNEQFF.

This clone was counted a few times. The chain recombines TRBV14 with TRBJ2-7, with D unclear. V gave up 0 bases and J gave up 2 bases, with 8 bases separating them. The CDR3 is 14 residues long. The germline CDR1 and CDR2 sequences are SGHDN and FVKESK. The CDR3 spells CASSQEVGAYEQYF. The CDR3 DNA sequence: TGTGCCAGCAGCCAAGAGGTCGGCGCCTACGAGCAGTACTTC.

The chain recombines TRBV5-1 with TRBJ1-1, with TRBD1 matching over 9 bases. The length of the CDR3 is 14 residues. With 4 bases clipped from V and 4 bases from J, the junction kept 5 bases outside the gene matches. CDR1 is SGHRS and CDR2 is YFSETQ in the germline V gene. CDR3 nucleotides: TGCGCCAGCAGCGAGGGACAGGGAGGCACTGAAGCTTTCTTT. It yields the protein CASSEGQGGTEAFF.

This sequence joins TRBV28 and TRBJ2-3, with D perhaps matching TRBD1 or TRBD2 (5 bases each). CDR3 size: 15 residues. Trimming pared 5 bases from V and 4 bases from J, leaving 16 bases between. Per germline, CDR1 MDHEN and CDR2 SYDVKM. As DNA, the CDR3 is TGTGCCAGCAGTAAAGGGGAGCTAGGGCCAGATACGCAGTATTTT. Residues: CASSKGELGPDTQYF.

The gene calls are TRBV9 and TRBJ2-5; D remains unclear. CDR1 and CDR2 from the germline V gene are SGDLS and YYNGEE. The CDR3 is 15 amino acids. V was shortened by 0 bases and J by 7 bases, with 16 bases between the two germline ends. The CDR3 here is CASSVAETPWGTQYF. Here the CDR3 DNA reads TGTGCCAGCAGCGTAGCGGAGACCCCATGGGGGACCCAGTACTTC.

The genes are TRBV27 and TRBJ1-5; no firm D call. The CDR3 runs 13 residues. The germline V and J ends were trimmed by 2 bases and 6 bases, with 8 bases remaining between them. Germline CDR1 is MNHEY and CDR2 is SMNVEV (reference sequence). CDR3 in amino acids: CASSLLWGQPQHF. CDR3 DNA: TGTGCCAGCAGTTTACTCTGGGGTCAGCCCCAGCATTTT.

The DNA for the CDR3 is TGCGCCAGCAGTGAGGGGGGCACAGATACGCAGTATTTT. This gives the protein CASSEGGTDTQYF. The genes are TRBV5-1 and TRBJ2-3, with D possibly TRBD1 on 6 matching bases. CDR3 length: 13 residues. The germline CDR1 and CDR2 sequences are SGHRS and YFSETQ. V lost 5 bases, J lost 1 base, and 8 bases lay in between.

This rearrangement joins TRBV7-9 to TRBJ2-1, with TRBD2 as a possible D gene (5 bases). The CDR3 spans 16 residues. The germline V gene has CDR1 SEHNR and CDR2 FQNEAQ (reference sequence). V dropped 5 bases and J dropped 7 bases, with 21 bases sitting between them. The DNA for the CDR3 is TGTGCCAGCAGCCCAGTTGCGGGCCTACAGATAAATGAGCAGTTCTTC. Amino acid sequence: CASSPVAGLQINEQFF.

The chain employs TRBV7-6 and TRBJ2-5, with D tentatively TRBD2 (6 bases). V was clipped by 3 bases and J by 1 base, with 15 bases between them. Looked up from germline, CDR1 is SGHVS and CDR2 is FNYEAQ. The length of the CDR3 is 16 residues. The CDR3 sequence is CASSLAAGRLQETQYF. CDR3 in DNA: TGTGCCAGCAGCTTGGCGGCGGGGAGACTCCAAGAGACCCAGTACTTC.

V is TRBV9 and J is TRBJ2-1; 10 bases fit TRBD2. The CDR3 covers 17 residues. Germline trimming cut 2 bases from V and 3 bases from J; bases unmatched to any gene: 8. CDR1 SGDLS and CDR2 YYNGEE come from the germline V gene. CDR3 coding DNA: TGTGCCAGCAGCGTTAATCTAGCGGGGGAGGTCTACAATGAGCAGTTCTTC. The encoded protein is CASSVNLAGEVYNEQFF.

The rearrangement links TRBV6-4 to TRBJ2-3, with unresolved D. V was shortened by 2 bases and J by 0 bases, with 9 bases between the two germline ends. This CDR3 comprises 15 residues. Germline CDR1 and CDR2: MRHNA and SNTAGT. This CDR3 is CASSDKADSTDTQYF. The CDR3 DNA is TGTGCCAGCAGTGACAAGGCAGACAGCACAGATACGCAGTATTTT.

J is TRBJ1-5 and V is TRBV6-1; the D is unclear. V shed 4 bases and J shed 6 bases, with 4 bases lying between them. From germline, CDR1 is MNHNS and CDR2 SASEGT. The CDR3 has 11 residues. This CDR3 is CASSGSQPQHF. The CDR3 DNA follows: TGTGCCAGCAGTGGGAGTCAGCCCCAGCATTTT.

J is TRBJ2-3 and V is TRBV5-1; maybe TRBD2 (6 bases). The germline V and J ends were trimmed by 4 bases and 0 bases, with 12 bases remaining between them. The CDR3 is 15 residues long. The germline CDR1 and CDR2 sequences are SGHRS and YFSETQ. The CDR3 coding sequence is TGCGCCAGCAGCCGAGTAGGGACTAGCACAGATACGCAGTATTTT. It specifies CASSRVGTSTDTQYF.

The V gene is TRBV10-1, the J gene TRBJ1-2, with D possibly TRBD1 on 6 matching bases. V was clipped by 3 bases and J by 4 bases, with 9 bases between them. The CDR3 runs 13 residues. Germline V lookup: CDR1 WNHNN, CDR2 SYGVQD (reference sequence). The CDR3 region is CASSEGQSYGYTF. As DNA, the CDR3 is TGCGCCAGCAGTGAAGGACAGAGCTATGGCTACACCTTC.

This rearrangement joins TRBV19 to TRBJ2-3, with 10 nucleotides matching TRBD1. Germline CDR1 reads LNHDA; CDR2 reads SQIVND (reference sequence). The trim removed 5 bases at V and 5 bases at J, leaving 7 bases unmatched. The CDR3 runs to 15 residues. Here the CDR3 DNA reads TGTGCCAGTAGTTACGACAGGGGGCGTGGAGATACGCAGTATTTT. Encoded protein: CASSYDRGRGDTQYF. The variable domain in full, with the rest retrieved from reference TRBV19 and TRBJ2-3, is DGGITQSPKYLFRKEGQNVTLSCEQNLNHDAMYWYRQDPGQGLRLIYYSQIVNDFQKGDIAEGYSVSREKKESFPLTVTSAQKNPTAFYLCASSYDRGRGDTQYFGPGTRLTVL.